Listed below are T cell receptor beta chains from one sample, sequenced in a study of blood T cells in healthy people across ages. TCRdb reprocessed the 5' RACE reads with MiXCR, giving one entry per CDR3 protein. The data contain some 550,000 distinct CDR3 sequences, roughly 43% of them singletons. The specimen was blood. These receptors came from a man aged 80 or over in good health. CDR3s include the opening cysteine and the closing phenylalanine or tryptophan. D genes are given only for firm matches. Size tells how often a clone was seen (once, few, many) or the class of an expanded clone, and some rows leave it out.

j_call,v_call,d_call,clone_size,cdr3_aa,cdr3_nt
TRBJ2-5,TRBV7-9,TRBD2,NA,CASSRPGLAGVETQYF,TGTGCCAGCAGCCGCCCCGGACTAGCGGGGGTAGAGACCCAGTACTTC
TRBJ2-1,TRBV6-2/TRBV6-3,NA,NA,CASTQAQGIVYEQFF,TGTGCCAGCACCCAAGCGCAGGGGATCGTCTATGAGCAGTTCTTC
TRBJ1-4,TRBV7-2,NA,few,CASSLTVREKLFF,TGTGCCAGCAGCTTGACAGTACGTGAAAAACTGTTTTTT
TRBJ2-7,TRBV5-1,NA,NA,CASSLVFAESSYEQYF,TGCGCCAGCAGCTTGGTTTTCGCGGAATCGTCCTACGAGCAGTACTTC
TRBJ1-1,TRBV3-1,TRBD1,NA,CASSQGGGDMNTEAFF,TGTGCCAGCAGCCAGGGAGGGGGCGACATGAACACTGAAGCTTTCTTT
TRBJ2-5,TRBV6-2/TRBV6-3,TRBD2,few,CASSWPTSGRETQYF,TGTGCCAGCAGTTGGCCGACTAGCGGGAGAGAGACCCAGTACTTC
TRBJ2-3,TRBV3-1,NA,NA,CASSRNPGNTQYF,TGTGCCAGCAGCCGAAATCCCGGGAATACGCAGTATTTT
TRBJ2-7,TRBV5-1,NA,NA,CASRVRGADEQYF,TGCGCCAGCAGAGTACGGGGGGCTGACGAGCAGTACTTC
TRBJ2-5,TRBV20-1,TRBD2,NA,CSARDPGGAATQYF,TGCAGTGCTAGAGATCCCGGGGGGGCAGCGACCCAGTACTTC
TRBJ2-1,TRBV7-8,TRBD2,once,CASSLGGTGGDYNEQFF,TGTGCCAGCAGCTTAGGGGGGACGGGGGGGGACTACAATGAGCAGTTCTTC
TRBJ2-7,TRBV15,NA,NA,CATSREGGSYEQYF,TGTGCCACCAGCAGAGAGGGAGGAAGCTACGAGCAGTACTTC
TRBJ2-1,TRBV4-3,NA,NA,CASSQDPRAEQFF,TGCGCCAGCAGCCAAGACCCACGGGCTGAGCAGTTCTTC
TRBJ2-7,TRBV5-1,TRBD2,NA,CASSEGLAGAEQYF,TGCGCCAGCAGTGAGGGACTAGCGGGAGCGGAGCAGTACTTC
TRBJ1-3,TRBV7-2,NA,NA,CASSLAPVRDSGNTIYF,TGTGCCAGCAGCTTAGCCCCCGTCAGGGACTCTGGAAACACCATATATTTT
TRBJ2-7,TRBV20-1,NA,NA,CSAYRPPYEQYF,TGCAGTGCTTACAGGCCCCCCTACGAGCAGTACTTC
TRBJ2-3,TRBV7-3,TRBD1,NA,CASSLDTTGLADTQYF,TGTGCCAGCAGCCTAGACACGACAGGGCTGGCAGATACGCAGTATTTT
TRBJ2-5,TRBV7-2,TRBD1,NA,CASSLAGQGAPQYF,TGTGCCAGCAGCTTAGCGGGACAGGGGGCGCCGCAGTACTTC
TRBJ2-1,TRBV7-9,NA,NA,CASSLPTGSRGEQFF,TGTGCCAGCAGCTTACCGACGGGGAGCCGGGGTGAGCAGTTCTTC
TRBJ2-2,TRBV7-9,TRBD2,few,CASSVPPGLVDTGELFF,TGTGCCAGCAGCGTTCCTCCGGGACTAGTAGACACCGGGGAGCTGTTTTTT
TRBJ1-5,TRBV5-5,NA,NA,CASSLLDSNQPQHF,TGTGCCAGCAGCTTGCTAGATAGCAATCAGCCCCAGCATTTT
TRBJ2-2,TRBV29-1,TRBD2,few,CSVALLAGDTGELFF,TGCAGCGTTGCACTACTAGCGGGAGACACCGGGGAGCTGTTTTTT
TRBJ2-5,TRBV3-1,NA,NA,CASSQGDNQETQYF,TGTGCCAGCAGCCAAGGGGACAACCAAGAGACCCAGTACTTC
TRBJ2-7,TRBV15,TRBD2,NA,CATTLGLAETYEQYF,TGTGCCACCACCCTTGGGCTAGCGGAAACCTACGAGCAGTACTTC
TRBJ1-2,TRBV29-1,TRBD1,few,CSDRTGPPVGYTF,TGCAGCGACAGGACAGGGCCCCCAGTAGGCTACACCTTC
TRBJ2-3,TRBV13,NA,many,CASSSFGDTQYF,TGTGCCAGCAGCTCCTTCGGAGATACGCAGTATTTT
TRBJ1-4,TRBV12-3/TRBV12-4,NA,NA,CASSLGRQPNEKLFF,TGTGCCAGCAGTCTCGGGAGACAACCTAATGAAAAACTGTTTTTT
TRBJ1-5,TRBV30,TRBD1,NA,CAWSPTGAEPQHF,TGTGCCTGGAGCCCGACAGGGGCCGAGCCCCAGCATTTT
TRBJ2-1,TRBV3-1,TRBD2,NA,CASSQPDSGAYNEQFF,TGTGCCAGCAGCCAACCGGATAGCGGGGCATACAATGAGCAGTTCTTC
TRBJ1-6,TRBV6-5,NA,NA,CASRANGVGLNSPLHF,TGTGCCAGCAGAGCAAACGGGGTTGGGCTGAATTCACCCCTCCACTTT
TRBJ2-3,TRBV4-1,NA,NA,CASSPHGLPTDTQYF,TGCGCCAGCAGCCCCCACGGACTTCCCACAGATACGCAGTATTTT
TRBJ2-2,TRBV4-2,NA,NA,CASSSEPSSGELFF,TGTGCCAGCAGCTCCGAGCCCTCGTCCGGGGAGCTGTTTTTT
TRBJ1-1,TRBV20-1,NA,NA,CSARDDGQYLMLNTEAFF,TGCAGTGCTAGGGACGACGGACAATATCTAATGCTGAACACTGAAGCTTTCTTT
TRBJ1-2,TRBV29-1,NA,NA,CSVEDGTGGYTF,TGCAGCGTTGAAGACGGTACGGGGGGCTACACCTTC
TRBJ2-3,TRBV5-1,NA,NA,CASSQEITDTQYF,TGCGCCAGCAGCCAGGAAATCACAGATACGCAGTATTTT
TRBJ2-3,TRBV29-1,NA,NA,CSVRVGLSTQYF,TGCAGCGTTAGGGTAGGGCTGAGTACGCAGTATTTT
TRBJ2-4,TRBV25-1,NA,few,CASRSEGGAKNIQYF,TGTGCCAGCAGGTCAGAGGGGGGGGCCAAAAACATTCAGTACTTC
TRBJ2-7,TRBV29-1,NA,few,CSTKEQGSSYEQYF,TGCAGCACAAAGGAACAGGGCTCCTCCTACGAGCAGTACTTC
TRBJ1-5,TRBV6-1,TRBD1,NA,CASVGRDRGFGGNQPQHF,TGTGCCAGCGTAGGGCGGGACAGGGGATTTGGGGGCAATCAGCCCCAGCATTTT